Below, 32 T cell receptor beta chains from the same sample are listed, as sequenced in a study of beta chain features in type 1 diabetes. Expressed TCRB transcripts were sequenced because the entire RNA isolate underwent reverse transcription. Method: immunoSEQ multiplex PCR; TCRdb's copy keeps in-frame clones and lacks some. Among under 900,000 clones listed, 17% were seen once. Sample: naive CD4+ T cells from blood. The source of these receptors is a woman under 30 in good health.

This clone has more than one count but fewer than ten. The J gene is TRBJ2-7, the V gene TRBV7-6; 7 bases align to TRBD1. The CDR3 has 15 residues. J was trimmed by 2 bases and V by 3 bases; bases with no gene match: 7. Per the germline V gene, CDR1 is SGHVS and CDR2 is FNYEAQ. CDR3 protein: CASSLGDRETYEQYF. The CDR3 region has the DNA TGTGCCAGCAGCTTGGGAGACAGGGAGACCTACGAGCAGTACTTC.

V usage is TRBV6-6 and J usage is TRBJ2-1, with 12 bases identical to TRBD2. CDR3 length: 15 residues. J was trimmed by 6 bases and V by 8 bases; bases with no gene match: 8. Looked up from germline, CDR1 is MNHNY and CDR2 is SVGAGI (reference sequence). CDR3 nucleotides: TGTGCCAGCCGGACTAGCGGGAATTTGGCCAATGAGCAGTTCTTC. Translation gives CASRTSGNLANEQFF.

The chain is built from TRBV18 and TRBJ2-7; weak D call: TRBD1 (6 bases). CDR1 is KGHSH and CDR2 is LQKENI in the germline V gene. V was shortened by 4 bases and J by 5 bases, with 24 bases between the two germline ends. The CDR3 totals 17 residues. The CDR3: CASSRWDTSHWANEQYF. CDR3 nucleotides: TGTGCCAGCTCACGATGGGACACCTCACATTGGGCTAACGAGCAGTACTTC.

This clone has a handful of counts. The chain recombines TRBV5-1 with TRBJ1-2, with D perhaps matching TRBD1 (5 bases). The CDR3 is 14 amino acids. CDR1 is SGHRS, CDR2 YFSETQ, per germline. The V end lost 0 bases, the J end lost 9 bases, and 15 bases lay between the germline ends. CDR3 in DNA: TGCGCCAGCAGCTTGGACTTTGGGGGTATGCGCTACACCTTC. Translating it yields CASSLDFGGMRYTF.

The V and J genes are TRBV5-5 and TRBJ2-7; 12 bases fit TRBD2. Germline V gives CDR1 SGHKS, CDR2 YYEKEE (reference sequence). The trim removed 1 base at V and 7 bases at J, leaving 6 bases unmatched. The CDR3 is made up of 15 amino acids. CDR3 coding DNA: TGTGCCAGCAGCTTGTGGACTAGCGGGATTTTTGAGCAGTACTTC. Protein product: CASSLWTSGIFEQYF.

This clone was observed a few times. The chain links TRBV5-4 to TRBJ2-3; 8 nucleotides line up with TRBD1. This CDR3 region has 15 residues. The germline gives CDR1 SGHNT, CDR2 YYREEE (reference sequence). J gave up 5 bases and V 1 base, and 6 bases lay outside the gene matches. CDR3 sequence (DNA): TGTGCCAGCAGCTTGACGGCAGGGGGCCAAGATACGCAGTATTTT. It is translated as CASSLTAGGQDTQYF.

This clone was seen more than once but under ten times. V is TRBV5-5 and J is TRBJ2-2; no definite D call. V shed 0 bases and J shed 5 bases, with 5 bases lying between them. The CDR3 sequence is 13 residues long. Germline assignment: CDR1 SGHKS and CDR2 YYEKEE (reference sequence). CDR3 DNA: TGTGCCAGCAGCTTGGAGTGGACCGGGGAGCTGTTTTTT. This encodes CASSLEWTGELFF.

This clone occurred a few times. V and J are TRBV5-4 and TRBJ2-1, with D unresolved. This CDR3 has 20 amino acids. Trimming left V 0 bases short and J 0 bases short, with 22 bases between. The V gene's germline CDR1 is SGHNT and CDR2 YYREEE (reference sequence). The CDR3 here is CASSLGPSTGTLSSYNEQFF. The CDR3 coding sequence is TGTGCCAGCAGCTTGGGTCCCTCAACGGGTACTCTCAGCTCCTACAATGAGCAGTTCTTC.

This rearrangement joins TRBV2 to TRBJ2-7, with 7 bases aligning to TRBD1. The ends lost 0 bases at V and 4 bases at J; junction bases unmatched: 9. CDR1 SNHLY and CDR2 FYNNEI come from the germline V gene. The CDR3 has 16 residues. The CDR3 DNA follows: TGTGCCAGCAGTGAAGCGATGGTTCAACAGGGGTACGAGCAGTACTTC. Translating gives CASSEAMVQQGYEQYF.

About this clone itself: Possible read error: a much larger clone is one base away. V is TRBV7-8 and J is TRBJ2-3; D remains ambiguous. The germline CDR1 and CDR2 sequences are SGHVS and FQNEAQ. V shed 2 bases and J shed 4 bases, with 1 base lying between them. The CDR3 is 11 amino acids. CDR3 loop: CASSLSDTQYF. DNA for the CDR3: TGTGCCAGCAGCTTATCAGATACGCAGTATTTT. Complete variable domain (other parts from reference TRBV7-8 and TRBJ2-3): GAGVSQSPRYKVAKRGQDVALRCDPISGHVSLFWYQQALGQGPEFLTYFQNEAQLDKSGLPSDRFFAERPEGSVSTLKIQRTQQEDSAVYLCASSLSDTQYFGPGTRLTVL.

The V and J genes are TRBV6-5 and TRBJ1-1; unclear D gene. Trimming pared 5 bases from V and 4 bases from J, leaving 8 bases between. The CDR3 extends over 12 amino acids. Per the germline V gene, CDR1 is MNHEY and CDR2 is SVGAGI. The CDR3 bases are TGTGCCAGCAGTGTGATGGGCACTGAAGCTTTCTTT. This encodes CASSVMGTEAFF.

This clone has just a few counts. The rearrangement uses TRBV21-1 and TRBJ2-7; the D call of TRBD2 is as the table states it, not checked on the DNA. TRBV21-1 is flagged as a pseudogene. This CDR3 spans 18 amino acids. CDR3 protein: CASSKALQKREGSYEQYF. The CDR3 DNA is TGTGCCAGCAGCAAAGCGCTCCAAAAGCGGGAGGGATCCTACGAGCAGTACTTC.

Points on this clone: Within the sample, other DNA sequences also encode this same CDR3. V and J are TRBV28 and TRBJ2-7; the match to TRBD2 covers 10 bases. The V gene's germline CDR1 is MDHEN and CDR2 SYDVKM. V shed 1 base and J 3 bases; nucleotides not matched to a gene: 0. The length of the CDR3 is 14 residues. The CDR3 region has the DNA TGTGCCAGCAGTTTATCTAGCGGGAGCTACGAGCAGTACTTC. As protein: CASSLSSGSYEQYF.

This clone has just a few counts. This sequence joins TRBV2 and TRBJ2-1, with no clear D. Between the trimmed V and J ends, which lost 3 bases and 2 bases, there was a span of 8 bases. Per the germline V gene, CDR1 is SNHLY and CDR2 is FYNNEI. The CDR3 is 14 residues long. CDR3: CASSDQVTYNEQFF. DNA of the CDR3: TGTGCCAGCAGTGACCAGGTAACCTACAATGAGCAGTTCTTC.

The gene calls are TRBV9 and TRBJ2-7, with 7 positions matching TRBD2. The CDR3 covers 13 residues. V was clipped by 7 bases and J by 6 bases; unmatched bases: 10. Germline V lookup: CDR1 SGDLS, CDR2 YYNGEE. CDR3 coding DNA: TGTGCCAGCTTCGTAGGACTAGTATTCGAGCAGTACTTC. It specifies CASFVGLVFEQYF.

This clone was counted between two and nine times. V is TRBV29-1 and J is TRBJ1-1; D call uncertain. The V gene's germline CDR1 is SQVTM and CDR2 ANQGSEA. V lost 4 bases and J lost 0, with 12 bases in between. The length of the CDR3 is 14 residues. The CDR3 spells CSVVERMVNTEAFF. The DNA for the CDR3 is TGCAGCGTTGTTGAAAGAATGGTGAACACTGAAGCTTTCTTT.

This chain connects TRBV6-6 to TRBJ2-1; maybe TRBD2 (7 bases). V dropped 6 bases and J dropped 9 bases, with 18 bases sitting between them. Germline values: CDR1 MNHNY, CDR2 SVGAGI (reference sequence). The CDR3 runs to 14 residues. The CDR3 DNA is TGTGCCAGCAGCCACAGGGACTACGGCGCTGAGCAGTTCTTC. This codes for CASSHRDYGAEQFF.

The chain combines TRBV7-9 with TRBJ2-3; D not certain. This CDR3 is 13 amino acids long. The V gene lost 5 bases and the J gene lost 6 bases, with 12 bases spanning the gap. Germline V lookup: CDR1 SEHNR, CDR2 FQNEAQ (reference sequence). CDR3 residues: CASSLSFGDTQYF. CDR3 DNA sequence: TGTGCCAGCAGCCTCAGTTTTGGGGATACGCAGTATTTT.

J is TRBJ2-5 and V is TRBV19; 8 bases fit TRBD1. V dropped 4 bases and J dropped 2; count of bases not matched to a gene: 6. Germline V lookup: CDR1 LNHDA, CDR2 SQIVND (reference sequence). The CDR3 contains 15 residues. The CDR3 DNA reads TGTGCCAGTAGTACGAACAGGGGGAGTCAAGAGACCCAGTACTTC. Translation gives CASSTNRGSQETQYF.

Here the CDR3 reads CASSFNGGLYEQYF. Written as DNA, the CDR3 is TGTGCCAGCAGCTTCAATGGCGGGTTATACGAGCAGTACTTC. This chain uses TRBV7-9 with TRBJ2-7; D is perhaps TRBD2 (5 bases). The germline gives CDR1 SEHNR, CDR2 FQNEAQ (reference sequence). The CDR3 sequence is 14 residues long. The V and J ends lost 3 bases and 4 bases respectively, with 13 bases between them.

J is TRBJ1-1 and V is TRBV5-1, with D uncertain. The germline V and J ends were trimmed by 0 bases and 3 bases, with 6 bases remaining between them. CDR3 size: 13 residues. Germline CDR1 SGHRS, CDR2 YFSETQ. CDR3 sequence: CASSLAAHTEAFF. The CDR3 DNA reads as TGCGCCAGCAGCTTGGCCGCCCACACTGAAGCTTTCTTT. Together with reference TRBV5-1 and TRBJ1-1, the CDR3 gives the full variable domain: KAGVTQTPRYLIKTRGQQVTLSCSPISGHRSVSWYQQTPGQGLQFLFEYFSETQRNKGNFPGRFSGRQFSNSRSEMNVSTLELGDSALYLCASSLAAHTEAFFGQGTRLTVV.

The table lists this clone with a few counts. This chain uses TRBV7-2 with TRBJ2-1; no clear D gene. CDR1 is SGHTA and CDR2 is FQGNSA in the germline V gene. V lost 4 bases to trimming and J lost 5 bases, with 9 bases between them. The length of the CDR3 is 13 residues. Here the CDR3 reads CASSYARDNEQFF. The CDR3 DNA reads as TGTGCCAGCAGCTACGCCCGAGACAATGAGCAGTTCTTC. Full variable domain (outside the CDR3, taken from reference TRBV7-2 and TRBJ2-1): GAGVSQSPSNKVTEKGKDVELRCDPISGHTALYWYRQSLGQGLEFLIYFQGNSAPDKSGLPSDRFSAERTGGSVSTLTIQRTQQEDSAVYLCASSYARDNEQFFGPGTRLTVL.

The J gene is TRBJ2-1, the V gene TRBV5-6, with D perhaps matching TRBD1 or TRBD2 (5 bases each). The CDR3 covers 16 residues. Between the trimmed V and J ends, which lost 4 bases and 3 bases, there was a span of 17 bases. Germline CDR1 and CDR2: SGHDT and YYEEEE. The CDR3 loop is CASSAGRGQRYNEQFF. CDR3 in DNA: TGTGCCAGCAGCGCGGGTAGGGGCCAGCGCTACAATGAGCAGTTCTTC.

About this clone: One end of the junction fails to match germline, which may point to a read error. J is TRBJ1-1 and V is TRBV9; D may be TRBD1 (6 bases). This CDR3 is 14 amino acids long. Germline lookup yields CDR1 SGDLS and CDR2 YYNGEE. In DNA, the CDR3 is TGTGCCAGCAGCGTAGGAGTGGGGGGCACTGAAGTTTTCTTT. This translates into CASSVGVGGTEVFF.

V is TRBV4-2 and J is TRBJ2-2; maybe TRBD2 (6 bases). The CDR3 runs to 15 residues. Germline V gene data show CDR1 as LGHNA and CDR2 as YNFKEQ. With 0 bases removed from V and 5 bases from J, the gap between germline ends came to 10 bases. Here the CDR3 DNA reads TGTGCCAGCAGCCAAGATCCGGGAGCGACCGGGGAGCTGTTTTTT. This translates into CASSQDPGATGELFF.

This clone was seen more than once but under ten times. The chain is built from TRBV27 and TRBJ2-1; 9 bases agree with TRBD1. This CDR3 contains 15 residues. V was pared by 1 base and J by 4 bases, with 2 bases of the junction left unmatched. CDR1 is MNHEY and CDR2 is SMNVEV in the germline V gene (reference sequence). Here the CDR3 reads CASSLLGQGYNEQFF. Here the CDR3 DNA reads TGTGCCAGCAGTTTATTGGGACAGGGATACAATGAGCAGTTCTTC.

There are a few counts of this clone. The chain recombines TRBV9 with TRBJ1-2; TRBD1 matches at 7 bases. The germline V gene has CDR1 SGDLS and CDR2 YYNGEE. The CDR3 runs to 14 residues. V shed 5 bases and J 4 bases; nucleotides not matched to a gene: 8. CDR3 protein: CASSKQGSFYGYTF. CDR3 DNA: TGTGCCAGCAGTAAACAGGGGTCCTTCTATGGCTACACCTTC.

The table lists this clone with a few counts. J is TRBJ1-2 and V is TRBV6-5; TRBD1 matches 10 bases. Looked up from germline, CDR1 is MNHEY and CDR2 is SVGAGI. This CDR3 contains 14 residues. After removal of 6 bases from V and 4 bases from J, the junction contained 5 bases not matched to a gene. The CDR3 DNA follows: TGTGCCAGCAGAAGGACAGGGGGTGGCTATGGCTACACCTTC. Its protein product is CASRRTGGGYGYTF.

The gene calls are TRBV11-2 and TRBJ2-2, with a possible D match to TRBD2 (5 bases). Germline V gene data show CDR1 as SGHAT and CDR2 as FQNNGV. Trimming took 2 bases from V and 7 from J, leaving 8 bases between them. This CDR3 spans 13 amino acids. CDR3 residues: CASSLREGGELFF. The DNA for the CDR3 is TGTGCCAGCAGCTTACGCGAGGGCGGGGAGCTGTTTTTT. The full variable domain, rest sourced from reference TRBV11-2 and TRBJ2-2, is EAGVAQSPRYKIIEKRQSVAFWCNPISGHATLYWYQQILGQGPKLLIQFQNNGVVDDSQLPKDRFSAERLKGVDSTLKIQPAKLEDSAVYLCASSLREGGELFFGEGSRLTVL.

Only a few counts were recorded for this clone. V is TRBV5-6 and J is TRBJ2-2, with 13 bases identical to TRBD2. The CDR3 covers 17 residues. Trimming removed 4 bases from V and 4 bases from J; junction bases left unmatched: 7. Germline V CDR1 and CDR2: SGHDT, YYEEEE. The CDR3 DNA is TGTGCCAGCAGCATAGGACTAGCGGGAGTTCGCACCGGGGAGCTGTTTTTT. The encoded protein is CASSIGLAGVRTGELFF. Combining the CDR3 with reference TRBV5-6 and TRBJ2-2 gives the whole variable domain DAGVTQSPTHLIKTRGQQVTLRCSPKSGHDTVSWYQQALGQGPQFIFQYYEEEERQRGNFPDRFSGHQFPNYSSELNVNALLLGDSALYLCASSIGLAGVRTGELFFGEGSRLTVL.

Worth noting for this clone: The same CDR3 arises from other DNA sequences in this sample as well. V usage is TRBV28 and J usage is TRBJ2-6, with D unresolved. Germline V gene sequence: CDR1 MDHEN, CDR2 SYDVKM. The V and J ends lost 3 bases and 0 bases respectively, with 6 bases between them. The CDR3 sequence is 15 residues long. CDR3 residues: CASSLLGSGANVLTF. CDR3 DNA sequence: TGTGCCAGCAGTTTGTTGGGCTCTGGGGCCAACGTCCTGACTTTC.

This clone has just a few counts. V is TRBV28 and J is TRBJ1-4; tentative D call: TRBD1 (6 bases). The CDR3 is 16 amino acids. CDR1 and CDR2 from the germline V gene are MDHEN and SYDVKM. V shed 3 bases and J shed 0 bases, with 11 bases lying between them. Here the CDR3 reads CASSFRQVATNEKLFF. The DNA for the CDR3 is TGTGCCAGCAGTTTTCGACAGGTTGCAACTAATGAAAAACTGTTTTTT. The variable domain in full, completed from reference TRBV28 and TRBJ1-4, reads DVKVTQSSRYLVKRTGEKVFLECVQDMDHENMFWYRQDPGLGLRLIYFSYDVKMKEKGDIPEGYSVSREKKERFSLILESASTNQTSMYLCASSFRQVATNEKLFFGSGTQLSVL.